This passage covers 22 T cell receptor beta chains from one sample sequenced in a study of blood T cell repertoires in COVID-19 (dated by TCRdb to 2019 to 2021). Preparation of the library involved the immunoSEQ multiplex PCR assay. This is the immuneACCESS table as TCRdb keeps it, with only in-frame sequences that have V and J called. A part of the clones is gone; compared with another copy, unresolved V genes explain less than half, and the rest is unexplained. A total of fewer than 250,000 clones appear in this sample, around four fifths of them only once. The ten largest clones represent 2% to 3% of the sample. Sequencing was carried out using peripheral blood. The receptor set was obtained from a middle-aged woman with active or convalescent COVID-19.

Many counts were recorded for this clone. The chain joins TRBV6-6 to TRBJ2-2; D is uncertain. V gave up 6 bases and J gave up 4 bases, with 9 bases separating them. The CDR3 is 13 residues long. Germline values: CDR1 MNHNY, CDR2 SVGAGI (reference sequence). The CDR3 here is CASRDRGTGELFF. In DNA form, the CDR3 reads TGTGCCAGCAGGGATAGAGGCACCGGGGAGCTGTTTTTT.

This chain uses TRBV2 with TRBJ1-4, with D unresolved. Between the trimmed V and J ends, which lost 11 bases and 0 bases, there was a span of 10 bases. The length of the CDR3 is 13 residues. CDR1 and CDR2 (germline): SNHLY, FYNNEI. The CDR3, as DNA: TGTGCCGGCCAGCGGGCAACTAATGAAAAACTGTTTTTT. Protein product: CAGQRATNEKLFF.

The V and J genes are TRBV3-1 (or the pseudogene TRBV3-2) and TRBJ2-1; possibly TRBD2 for D (5 bases). Germline assignment: CDR1 LGHDT and CDR2 YNNKEL (reference sequence). The V end lost 1 base, the J end lost 0 bases, and 16 bases lay between the germline ends. This CDR3 spans 18 amino acids. DNA of the CDR3: TGTGCCAGCAGCCAAGGAGGGCCGTATACGAGCTCCTACAATGAGCAGTTCTTC. This translates into CASSQGGPYTSSYNEQFF.

This rearrangement joins TRBV28 to TRBJ2-5; possibly TRBD2 for D (5 bases). CDR1 and CDR2 from the germline V gene are MDHEN and SYDVKM. V dropped 5 bases and J dropped 0 bases, with 10 bases sitting between them. The CDR3 spans 14 residues. CDR3 sequence reads: CASSPQRYQETQYF. CDR3 nucleotide sequence: TGTGCCAGCAGTCCACAGCGGTACCAAGAGACCCAGTACTTC. The complete variable domain, with remaining parts taken from reference TRBV28 and TRBJ2-5, reads DVKVTQSSRYLVKRTGEKVFLECVQDMDHENMFWYRQDPGLGLRLIYFSYDVKMKEKGDIPEGYSVSREKKERFSLILESASTNQTSMYLCASSPQRYQETQYFGPGTRLLVL.

The chain recombines TRBV30 with TRBJ2-7, with TRBD2 identical over 13 bases. This CDR3 spans 14 amino acids. CDR1 GTSNPN and CDR2 SVGIG come from the germline V gene (reference sequence). Germline trimming cut 3 bases from V and 1 base from J; bases unmatched to any gene: 0. As DNA, the CDR3 is TGTGCCTGGAGACTAGCGGGAGGGTCCTACGAGCAGTACTTC. Amino acids: CAWRLAGGSYEQYF.

The chain combines TRBV4-1 with TRBJ1-2, with D unresolved. The CDR3 extends over 17 amino acids. The germline V gene encodes CDR1 MGHRA and CDR2 YSYEKL. Between the trimmed V and J ends, which lost 0 bases and 1 base, there was a span of 15 bases. The CDR3 loop is CASSQEAIAQVNYGYTF. The CDR3 DNA sequence: TGCGCCAGCAGCCAAGAGGCGATAGCGCAAGTTAACTATGGCTACACCTTC.

Notes on this clone: Compared with germline, one end of the junction differs, possibly owing to a read error. This chain uses TRBV7-7 with TRBJ2-2; 7 nucleotides align to TRBD2. Per germline, CDR1 SSHAT and CDR2 FNYEAQ (reference sequence). This CDR3 spans 16 amino acids. In DNA, the CDR3 is TGTGCTAGCATCTACCCCACACCCGGGGGGACCGGGGAGCTGTTTTTT. This translates into CASIYPTPGGTGELFF.

V and J are TRBV3-1 (or the pseudogene TRBV3-2) and TRBJ1-6, with D uncertain. In germline, CDR1 is LGHDT, CDR2 YNNKEL (reference sequence). The CDR3 runs to 18 residues. V was shortened by 1 base and J by 0 bases, with 13 bases between the two germline ends. CDR3 in DNA: TGTGCCAGCAGCCAAGCGGTACGGAGGAGCTCCTATAATTCACCCCTCCACTTT. Its protein product is CASSQAVRRSSYNSPLHF.

The chain employs TRBV30 and TRBJ2-3; D is possibly TRBD2 (6 bases). V was shortened by 2 bases and J by 1 base, with 13 bases between the two germline ends. CDR1 and CDR2 from the germline V gene are GTSNPN and SVGIG (reference sequence). This CDR3 contains 15 residues. The DNA of the CDR3 is TGTGCCTGGAGTCTATTCACGGGGGGCACAGATACGCAGTATTTT. The encoded protein is CAWSLFTGGTDTQYF.

The count of this clone is one. The V gene is TRBV24-1, the J gene TRBJ1-1, with 7 bases that match TRBD1. The V gene's germline CDR1 is KGHDR and CDR2 SFDVKD. After removal of 4 bases from V and 7 bases from J, the junction contained 8 bases not matched to a gene. This CDR3 comprises 14 residues. The CDR3 DNA reads TGTGCCACCAGTGAACCGGGGACAGACGGTGAAGCTTTCTTT. This sequence encodes CATSEPGTDGEAFF.

The chain couples TRBV4-3 to TRBJ1-5, with 8 bases lining up with TRBD1. The trim removed 3 bases at V and 0 bases at J, leaving 4 bases unmatched. Germline V gene lookup returns CDR1 LGHNA and CDR2 YSLEER. The CDR3 totals 16 residues. The CDR3 loop reads CASSQETGDSNQPQHF. CDR3 DNA sequence: TGCGCCAGCAGCCAGGAGACAGGGGATAGCAATCAGCCCCAGCATTTT.

Remarks on this clone: One end of the junction is discordant with germline, which a read error may explain. This chain uses TRBV5-8 with TRBJ2-7, with 8 bases fitting TRBD1. Germline V gene lookup returns CDR1 SGHTS and CDR2 YDEGEE. CDR3 length equals 16 residues. CDR3 DNA: TGTGTCAGCAGCTTCACTCCCGGGACAGGTTCCTACGAGCAGTACTTC. The encoded protein is CVSSFTPGTGSYEQYF.

The chain uses TRBV7-9 and TRBJ1-3; tentative D call: TRBD1 (6 bases). This CDR3 has 15 amino acids. Germline CDR1 and CDR2: SEHNR and FQNEAQ (reference sequence). The V end was cut by 5 bases, the J end by 4 bases, with 15 bases between. The CDR3 region is CASSMAGVRGNTIYF. CDR3 nucleotides: TGTGCCAGCAGCATGGCAGGGGTCAGAGGAAACACCATATATTTT.

This chain connects TRBV6-6 to TRBJ2-3; 13 bases match TRBD2. The ends lost 5 bases at V and 3 bases at J; junction bases unmatched: 2. The V gene's germline CDR1 is MNHNY and CDR2 SVGAGI (reference sequence). This CDR3 is 15 amino acids long. The CDR3 loop reads CASSRLAGGTDTQYF. In DNA, the CDR3 is TGTGCCAGCAGTAGACTAGCGGGGGGTACAGATACGCAGTATTTT.

This chain joins TRBV7-2 and TRBJ2-7; D is perhaps TRBD2 (5 bases). Trimming removed 0 bases from V and 1 base from J, with 13 bases in between. From germline, CDR1 is SGHTA and CDR2 FQGNSA. This CDR3 spans 16 amino acids. The CDR3 protein is CASSLASGFGSYEQYF. As DNA, the CDR3 is TGTGCCAGCAGCTTAGCGTCGGGATTCGGGTCCTACGAGCAGTACTTC.

The chain's CDR3 is CASSQAPSTGGGQETQYF. CDR3 coding DNA: TGTGCCAGCAGCCAAGCCCCCTCCACGGGCGGGGGACAAGAGACCCAGTACTTC. The chain combines TRBV4-2 with TRBJ2-5; 7 nucleotides align to TRBD2. Unmatched junction bases numbered 13, after V lost 1 base and J lost 2 bases. Germline V gene sequence: CDR1 LGHNA, CDR2 YNFKEQ. The CDR3 contains 18 residues.

The rearrangement joins TRBV19 to TRBJ2-1, with 8 positions matching TRBD1. Germline CDR1 is LNHDA and CDR2 is SQIVND (reference sequence). J gave up 7 bases and V 1 base, and 6 bases lay outside the gene matches. The CDR3 covers 15 residues. The CDR3 sequence: CASSIVGQGGNEQFF. The DNA of the CDR3 is TGTGCCAGTAGTATAGTTGGACAGGGCGGGAATGAGCAGTTCTTC.

The chain links TRBV14 to TRBJ1-6; tentative D call: TRBD1 (6 bases). The ends were cut back, 2 bases at V and 7 bases at J, with 9 bases in the middle. Germline values: CDR1 SGHDN, CDR2 FVKESK. The CDR3 length is 14 residues. DNA for the CDR3: TGTGCCAGCAGCCAAACAGGGCGGAATTCACCCCTCCACTTT. Protein: CASSQTGRNSPLHF.

The gene calls are TRBV5-4 and TRBJ1-3, with 10 bases identical to TRBD1. This CDR3 spans 15 amino acids. Germline V gene lookup returns CDR1 SGHNT and CDR2 YYREEE (reference sequence). After removal of 4 bases from V and 2 bases from J, the junction contained 3 bases not matched to a gene. Here the CDR3 reads CASSRDRGPGNTIYF. The CDR3 coding sequence is TGTGCCAGCAGCCGCGACAGGGGGCCTGGAAACACCATATATTTT.

The chain is built from TRBV11-3 and TRBJ1-5; perhaps TRBD1 as D (5 bases). This CDR3 is 19 amino acids long. Trimming left V 0 bases short and J 7 bases short, with 25 bases between. Looked up from germline, CDR1 is SGHNT and CDR2 is YENEEA. CDR3 nucleotide sequence: TGTGCCAGCAGCTTAGATCCCCGGAGTCTAGGAGGGGTGGACCAGCCCCAGCATTTT. Translating gives CASSLDPRSLGGVDQPQHF.

The rearrangement joins TRBV7-9 to TRBJ2-7; TRBD2 might be the D (5 bases). Trimming took off 6 bases at V and 3 bases at J, with 12 bases between the two ends. CDR1 is SEHNR, CDR2 FQNEAQ, per germline (reference sequence). The CDR3 sequence is 13 residues long. The CDR3 DNA reads TGTGCCAGCAGGCAGGACGGGGTCTACGAGCAGTACTTC. Its protein product is CASRQDGVYEQYF.

The J gene is TRBJ1-1, the V gene TRBV10-1; weak D call: TRBD1 (5 bases). The CDR3 consists of 14 residues. With 2 bases removed from V and 11 bases from J, the gap between germline ends came to 18 bases. Germline CDR1 and CDR2: WNHNN and SYGVQD (reference sequence). In nucleotides, the CDR3 is TGCGCCAGCAGTGAGGCAGGGCGGGGGACTTCGGCTTTCTTT. Translated, it gives CASSEAGRGTSAFF.